A selection of T cell receptor beta chains follows, all from one sample in a study of blood T cell repertoires in COVID-19. Some clones are missing from TCRdb's copy, which holds only in-frame ones; the method was immunoSEQ multiplex PCR. Here the sample spans approximately 49,000 clones, less than 90% being singletons. Sequencing was carried out using peripheral blood. These receptors were obtained from a man aged 45-65 years with acute or convalescent COVID-19. The CDR3 runs from the conserved cysteine through the conserved F or W. Each record gives: clone size, CDR3 length, D gene, J gene, V gene, CDR3 protein, CDR3 DNA. D genes are given only for firm matches. Where a row states a size, it is once, few, many or the class of an expanded clone; other rows omit it.

once,19,NA,TRBJ1-6,TRBV28,CASSLVYPRHLSYNSPLHF,TGTGCCAGCAGTTTGGTTTACCCGCGACACCTGTCCTATAATTCACCCCTCCACTTT
NA,13,TRBD1,TRBJ2-1,TRBV30,CAWYGTGYNEQFF,TGTGCCTGGTACGGGACAGGCTACAATGAGCAGTTCTTC
NA,17,NA,TRBJ2-1,TRBV4-2,CASSQEGSGGLYNEQFF,TGTGCCAGCAGCCAGGAAGGCTCCGGCGGGCTTTACAATGAGCAGTTCTTC
NA,15,TRBD1,TRBJ1-3,TRBV10-1,CASSPGGQGRNTIYF,TGCGCCAGCAGTCCGGGAGGACAGGGCAGAAACACCATATATTTT
NA,15,NA,TRBJ1-1,TRBV4-1,CASSLRGQTNTEAFF,TGCGCCAGCAGCCTAAGGGGACAAACGAACACTGAAGCTTTCTTT
NA,16,NA,TRBJ1-2,TRBV14,CASSPTPQSALYGYTF,TGTGCCAGCAGTCCTACCCCCCAATCAGCGTTGTATGGCTACACCTTC
NA,20,TRBD1,TRBJ1-6,TRBV6-1,CASSGTGDLPLSSYNSPLHF,TGTGCCAGCAGTGGGACAGGTGACCTCCCCCTGAGCTCCTATAATTCACCCCTCCACTTT
NA,15,NA,TRBJ2-2,TRBV6-5,CASRQGLGNTGELFF,TGTGCCAGCAGGCAGGGTCTCGGGAACACCGGGGAGCTGTTTTTT
NA,14,TRBD1,TRBJ1-3,TRBV5-1,CASSPTGSGNTIYF,TGCGCCAGCAGCCCGACAGGGTCTGGAAACACCATATATTTT
NA,14,TRBD1,TRBJ1-1,TRBV27,CASSPGTGYTEAFF,TGTGCCAGCAGTCCCGGGACAGGGTACACTGAAGCTTTCTTT
NA,13,NA,TRBJ1-2,TRBV6-6,CASSLAAHYGYTF,TGTGCCAGCAGTCTTGCGGCCCACTATGGCTACACCTTC
NA,14,NA,TRBJ2-1,TRBV28,CASRPSLMHNEQFF,TGTGCCAGCAGACCTAGTTTAATGCACAATGAGCAGTTCTTC
once,15,NA,TRBJ1-4,TRBV6-5,CASTTSGPRAEKLFF,TGTGCCAGCACTACCTCCGGCCCCAGGGCTGAAAAACTGTTTTTT
NA,15,NA,TRBJ2-5,TRBV2,CASSGQGGGQETQYF,TGTGCCAGCAGCGGACAGGGAGGGGGCCAAGAGACCCAGTACTTC
NA,18,NA,TRBJ2-7,TRBV21-1,CASSKVTAYRSNSYEQYF,TGTGCCAGCAGCAAAGTTACCGCGTACCGATCTAATTCCTACGAGCAGTACTTC
NA,17,TRBD2,TRBJ2-7,TRBV5-1,CASSAGLAGDRAYEQYF,TGCGCCAGCAGCGCCGGACTAGCGGGAGACAGGGCTTACGAGCAGTACTTC
NA,14,NA,TRBJ2-5,TRBV27,CASSLLSEQETQYF,TGTGCCAGCAGTTTACTGTCAGAACAAGAGACCCAGTACTTC
NA,15,NA,TRBJ1-1,TRBV28,CASSPPRQTNTEAFF,TGTGCCAGCAGTCCCCCTCGACAGACGAACACTGAAGCTTTCTTT
NA,16,TRBD1,TRBJ2-1,TRBV7-6,CASSSPDRVGHNEQFF,TGTGCCAGCAGCTCACCAGACAGGGTGGGTCACAATGAGCAGTTCTTC
NA,16,TRBD2,TRBJ2-3,TRBV5-1,CASSSHSGASTDTQYF,TGCGCCAGCAGCTCCCATAGCGGGGCTAGCACAGATACGCAGTATTTT
NA,14,NA,TRBJ2-2,TRBV6-5,CASRGGTDTGELFF,TGTGCCAGCAGAGGGGGTACAGACACCGGGGAGCTGTTTTTT
once,12,TRBD1,TRBJ1-2,TRBV29-1,CSVGDSPGGYTF,TGCAGTGTGGGGGACAGTCCTGGCGGCTACACCTTC
NA,14,NA,TRBJ2-3,TRBV19,CASSLTSLTDTQYF,TGTGCCAGTAGCTTAACTAGCCTCACAGATACGCAGTATTTT
NA,13,NA,TRBJ1-2,TRBV2,CASSEGSSYGYTF,TGTGCCAGCAGTGAGGGCAGCTCCTATGGCTACACCTTC
NA,16,NA,TRBJ1-6,TRBV7-2,CASSLEWAPPGSPLHF,TGTGCCAGCAGCTTAGAGTGGGCGCCGCCCGGTTCACCCCTCCACTTT
NA,15,NA,TRBJ1-3,TRBV27,CASSLTRHSGNTIYF,TGTGCCAGCAGTTTAACCCGACATTCTGGAAACACCATATATTTT
NA,14,TRBD1,TRBJ1-5,TRBV19,CASSTGTGNQPQHF,TGTGCCAGTAGCACCGGGACAGGGAATCAGCCCCAGCATTTT
NA,20,NA,TRBJ2-7,TRBV19,CASSIDLFSWRGTPPYEQYF,TGTGCCAGTAGTATAGATCTATTCTCCTGGCGGGGAACCCCCCCCTACGAGCAGTACTTC
NA,17,TRBD1,TRBJ2-1,TRBV19,CASRTLSGQGGGNEQFF,TGTGCCAGTAGGACCCTATCAGGACAGGGGGGTGGCAATGAGCAGTTCTTC
once,14,NA,TRBJ2-3,TRBV16,CASSPTESTDTQYF,TGTGCCAGCAGCCCAACAGAGAGCACAGATACGCAGTATTTT
NA,16,NA,TRBJ2-2,TRBV15,CATSRDVQPNTGELFF,TGTGCCACCAGCAGAGATGTACAGCCGAACACCGGGGAGCTGTTTTTT
NA,17,NA,TRBJ2-5,TRBV7-9,CASTPSPGITYQETQYF,TGTGCCAGCACCCCGAGTCCAGGAATTACGTACCAAGAGACCCAGTACTTC
once,14,NA,TRBJ2-3,TRBV28,CASSLWGLSDTQYF,TGTGCCAGCAGTTTATGGGGGCTTTCAGATACGCAGTATTTT
NA,18,TRBD1,TRBJ1-6,TRBV4-2,CASTTGQGLSSYNSPLHF,TGTGCCAGCACAACGGGACAGGGGCTTAGCTCCTATAATTCACCCCTCCACTTT
NA,13,NA,TRBJ2-7,TRBV16,CASPEAVNYEQYF,TGTGCCAGCCCCGAGGCGGTCAACTACGAGCAGTACTTC
NA,14,TRBD1,TRBJ1-4,TRBV2,CASGDARGHEKLFF,TGTGCCAGCGGCGACGCCAGGGGGCATGAAAAACTGTTTTTT
NA,15,TRBD1,TRBJ2-1,TRBV5-5,CASTTTGITYNEQFF,TGTGCCAGCACCACGACAGGGATCACCTACAATGAGCAGTTCTTC
few,18,NA,TRBJ1-6,TRBV11-2,CASSLIGNGGPYNSPLHF,TGTGCCAGCAGCTTAATCGGGAACGGGGGGCCCTATAATTCACCCCTCCACTTT
once,15,NA,TRBJ1-5,TRBV18,CASSPGGKGNQPQHF,TGTGCCAGCTCACCTGGAGGGAAAGGCAATCAGCCCCAGCATTTT
NA,14,TRBD2,TRBJ2-7,TRBV10-3,CAITPASGRYEQYF,TGTGCCATCACCCCGGCTAGCGGGAGGTACGAGCAGTACTTC
NA,18,TRBD1,TRBJ1-3,TRBV5-1,CASSGEAGQGTFGNTIYF,TGCGCCAGCAGCGGGGAGGCGGGACAGGGGACCTTCGGAAACACCATATATTTT
NA,14,NA,TRBJ1-1,TRBV11-3,CASSLTGANTEAFF,TGTGCCAGCAGCTTAACAGGTGCGAACACTGAAGCTTTCTTT
NA,14,TRBD2,TRBJ2-3,TRBV20-1,CSASRLANTDTQYF,TGCAGTGCTAGTAGACTAGCTAACACAGATACGCAGTATTTT
NA,18,NA,TRBJ2-3,TRBV24-1,CATSDLKTSSLGTDTQYF,TGTGCCACCAGTGACCTCAAAACCTCTAGTCTTGGGACAGATACGCAGTATTTT
NA,17,TRBD1,TRBJ2-1,TRBV7-7,CASSLLGGRGPNNEQFF,TGTGCCAGCAGCTTATTAGGGGGCAGGGGGCCAAACAATGAGCAGTTCTTC
NA,14,NA,TRBJ2-2,TRBV2,CARRARGNTGELFF,TGTGCCAGACGGGCCAGGGGGAACACCGGGGAGCTGTTTTTT
NA,14,NA,TRBJ2-5,TRBV14,CASSRRLGRETQYF,TGTGCCAGCAGCCGAAGACTAGGTAGAGAGACCCAGTACTTC
NA,14,TRBD1,TRBJ2-5,TRBV28,CASSLTGGVETQYF,TGTGCCAGCAGTCTAACAGGGGGCGTAGAGACCCAGTACTTC
NA,14,NA,TRBJ2-3,TRBV6-5,CASSWVGVTDTQYF,TGTGCCAGCAGTTGGGTCGGGGTCACAGATACGCAGTATTTT
NA,16,TRBD1,TRBJ2-3,TRBV10-3,CAISEVGDRGTDTQYF,TGTGCCATCAGTGAGGTCGGGGACAGGGGCACAGATACGCAGTATTTT
once,14,NA,TRBJ2-3,TRBV29-1,CSVEREIGGGTQYF,TGCAGCGTTGAAAGGGAGATTGGAGGAGGTACGCAGTATTTT
few,15,NA,TRBJ1-3,TRBV27,CASSSLGGSGNTIYF,TGTGCCAGCAGTTCACTAGGCGGGTCTGGAAACACCATATATTTT